This TCR beta chain was observed in a study of T cell changes during pregnancy in multiple sclerosis. Trimming shortened V by 6 bases and J by 3 bases, and 12 bases separated the two germline ends. Germline CDR1 reads SGHTA; CDR2 reads FQGNSA. The CDR3 spans 14 residues. The assay was immunoSEQ multiplex PCR, and TCRdb's table has in-frame clones only and misses some. The data contain under 65,000 clones, roughly 92% of them singletons. The sample in question was peripheral blood, obtained in the second trimester of pregnancy. The J gene is TRBJ2-1, the V gene TRBV7-2; a weak D match, TRBD2 (5 bases). The sequence came from a female donor with multiple sclerosis, enrolled in a pregnancy study. This CDR3 reads CASSRVGSYNEQFF. In nucleotides, the CDR3 is TGTGCCAGCAGTCGTGTGGGGAGCTACAATGAGCAGTTCTTC.